The 6 T cell receptor beta chains listed next were all sequenced from one sample in a study of OX40 agonist ivuxolimab in advanced cancers. Assay used: immunoSEQ multiplex PCR; TCRdb lists only in-frame clones, some missing. This table holds about 58,000 clones, over 65% found once. The sample was CD4+ or CD8+ T cells sorted from blood, taken in a trial of the OX40 agonist ivuxolimab. The receptors stem from an adult with an advanced solid tumor such as melanoma, head and neck, liver or kidney cancer.

Only a few counts were recorded for this clone. CDR3 coding DNA: TGTGCCAGCAGCCCCCAGGGGGCTAACTATGGCTACACCTTC. Amino acid sequence: CASSPQGANYGYTF. The chain uses TRBV6-5 and TRBJ1-2; the match to TRBD1 covers 7 bases. The CDR3 has 14 amino acids. The junction had 4 bases not matched to a gene; V was cut back by 6 bases and J by 0 bases. Germline CDR1 reads MNHEY; CDR2 reads SVGAGI.

The chain recombines TRBV19 with TRBJ1-1; TRBD1 is a possible D gene (5 bases). CDR1 is LNHDA and CDR2 is SQIVND in the germline V gene (reference sequence). CDR3 length equals 16 residues. The ends were cut back, 3 bases at V and 1 base at J, with 15 bases in the middle. The CDR3 coding sequence is TGTGCCAGTAGTATGGATAAAGGGGTAGAGAACACTGAAGCTTTCTTT. Its protein product is CASSMDKGVENTEAFF.

The chain combines TRBV19 with TRBJ2-7; perhaps D is TRBD1 or TRBD2 (5 bases each). V was clipped by 7 bases and J by 0 bases, with 16 bases between them. Germline CDR1 is LNHDA and CDR2 is SQIVND (reference sequence). CDR3 length equals 15 residues. The CDR3 nucleotides are TGTGCCAGTACCCCAGGGACCGGATACTCCTACGAGCAGTACTTC. This sequence encodes CASTPGTGYSYEQYF.

The chain links TRBV6-5 to TRBJ2-7, with D unresolved. Germline V lookup: CDR1 MNHEY, CDR2 SVGAGI. With 5 bases removed from V and 5 bases from J, the gap between germline ends came to 19 bases. There are 15 residues in the CDR3. CDR3 region: CASSPLRGIRDEQYF. CDR3 nucleotide sequence: TGTGCCAGCAGTCCCCTACGTGGCATTAGGGACGAGCAGTACTTC.

The chain combines TRBV18 with TRBJ2-1; D unclear. V lost 3 bases to trimming and J lost 8 bases, with 11 bases between them. CDR1 is KGHSH and CDR2 is LQKENI in the germline V gene. The CDR3 runs 13 residues. The CDR3 here is CASSPDLNDEQFF. The CDR3 region has the DNA TGTGCCAGCTCACCTGACTTGAACGATGAGCAGTTCTTC.

The chain combines TRBV7-2 with TRBJ2-2; D gene uncertain. The germline V and J ends were trimmed by 1 base and 5 bases, with 5 bases remaining between them. The CDR3 contains 13 residues. Germline loops: CDR1 SGHTA, CDR2 FQGNSA. The CDR3 loop reads CASSLEGTGELFF. CDR3 bases: TGTGCCAGCAGCTTAGAGGGTACCGGGGAGCTGTTTTTT.